The subject of this entry is one T cell receptor (beta chain). The antigen remains unidentified. The ends were cut back, 4 bases at V and 3 bases at J, with 16 bases in the middle. Germline CDR1 SQVTM, CDR2 ANQGSEA. The CDR3 is 15 amino acids. The treatment is: oral pan-JAK inhibitor, 5-10 mg twice daily. The data originate from a study of CD8+ T cells in alopecia areata. Sequencing used cDNA as its template, made by extracting RNA and reverse transcribing it. Only in-frame clones appear in the TCRdb table, and some are missing; sequencing was by immunoSEQ multiplex PCR. The data hold approximately 180,000 clones, with roughly 60% observed a single time. Broader study findings: Tofacitinib significantly decreased scalp clonality and expanded CD8+ clones among top 100. As there was one nonresponder, how baseline CD8+ expansion relates to response remains uncertain. Higher clonality than in normal scalp was seen in lesional scalp, especially alopecia totalis/universalis.

This rearrangement joins TRBV29-1 to TRBJ2-4; possible D gene TRBD2, 6 bases. The material was CD4+ T cells sorted from blood, obtained at week 24, from a patient treated with tofacitinib. This TCR was recovered from a human donor with alopecia areata. The CDR3 region has the DNA TGCAGCGTTGCTGGCGGGGCGAATGTCAAAAACATTCAGTACTTC. Translation gives CSVAGGANVKNIQYF.